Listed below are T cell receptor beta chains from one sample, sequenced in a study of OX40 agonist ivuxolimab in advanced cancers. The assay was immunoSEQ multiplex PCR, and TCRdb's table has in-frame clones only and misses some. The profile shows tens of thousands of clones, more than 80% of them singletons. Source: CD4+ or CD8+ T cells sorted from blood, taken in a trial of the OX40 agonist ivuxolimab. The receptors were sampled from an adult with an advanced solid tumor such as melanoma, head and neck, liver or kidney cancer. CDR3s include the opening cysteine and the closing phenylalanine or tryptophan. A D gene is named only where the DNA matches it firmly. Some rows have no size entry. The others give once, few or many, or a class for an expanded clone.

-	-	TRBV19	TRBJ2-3	TGTGCCAGTAGTGAACTCAGCACAGATACGCAGTATTTT	CASSELSTDTQYF
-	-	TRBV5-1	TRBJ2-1	TGCGCCAGCAGCTTGTCATCTGGGGCAGGACACAATGAGCAGTTCTTC	CASSLSSGAGHNEQFF
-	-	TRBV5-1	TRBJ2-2	TGCGCCAGCAGCTTGGAGAAAGGGAGGACCGGGGAGCTGTTTTTT	CASSLEKGRTGELFF
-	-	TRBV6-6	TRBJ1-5	TGTGCCAGCAGTCCGGACGGGAGTCAGCCCCAGCATTTT	CASSPDGSQPQHF
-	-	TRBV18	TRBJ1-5	TGTGCCAGCTCACCCGCGACAGTGAATCAGCCCCAGCATTTT	CASSPATVNQPQHF
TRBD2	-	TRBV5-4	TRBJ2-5	TGTGCCAGCAGCTTAAAGACTAGCTACCAAGAGACCCAGTACTTC	CASSLKTSYQETQYF
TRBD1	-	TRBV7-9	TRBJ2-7	TGTGCCAGCAGCGACAGGGGTAGGACCTACGAGCAGTACTTC	CASSDRGRTYEQYF
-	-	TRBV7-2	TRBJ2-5	TGTGCCAGCAGCTACCGGGGCGGTAGCCAAGAGACCCAGTACTTC	CASSYRGGSQETQYF
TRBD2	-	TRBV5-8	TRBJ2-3	TGTGCCAGCAGCTTGGTTGTACTAGCGGGGGCTGATACGCAGTATTTT	CASSLVVLAGADTQYF
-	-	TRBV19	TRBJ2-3	TGTGCCAGTAGTTTCTCGGATACGCAGTATTTT	CASSFSDTQYF
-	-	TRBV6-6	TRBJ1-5	TGTGCCAGCAGCGGGGGGCAGCCCCAGCATTTT	CASSGGQPQHF
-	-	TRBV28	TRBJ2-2	TGTGCCACCACCAGAATCACCGGGGAGCTGTTTTTT	CATTRITGELFF
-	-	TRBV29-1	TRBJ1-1	TGCAGCGCAATAGAAGGGAACACTGAAGCTTTCTTT	CSAIEGNTEAFF
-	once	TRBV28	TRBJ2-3	TGTGCCAGCAGCTCGTACACAGATACGCAGTATTTT	CASSSYTDTQYF
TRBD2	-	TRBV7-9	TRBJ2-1	TGTGCCAGCACCTTAGCGGGGGGCGCTATAGGCGAGCAGTTCTTC	CASTLAGGAIGEQFF
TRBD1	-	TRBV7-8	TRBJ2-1	TGTGCCAGCAGCTTGGGAGACAGGGGTCCCTACAATGAGCAGTTCTTC	CASSLGDRGPYNEQFF
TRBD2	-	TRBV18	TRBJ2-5	TGTGCCAGCTCACCACGCTCTAGCGGGAGGGATGAGACCCAGTACTTC	CASSPRSSGRDETQYF
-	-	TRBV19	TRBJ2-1	TGTGCCAGTAGTATCTCGCGAGGGAGCTCCTACAATGAGCAGTTCTTC	CASSISRGSSYNEQFF
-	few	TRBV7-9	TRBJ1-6	TGTGCCAGCAGTCGACAGGCGAGCTCCTATAATTCACCCCTCCACTTT	CASSRQASSYNSPLHF
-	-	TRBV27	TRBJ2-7	TGTGCCAGCAGTTTATTGACAGGCCCCCTCAGGCACGAGCAGTACTTC	CASSLLTGPLRHEQYF
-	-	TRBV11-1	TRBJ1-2	TGTGCCAGCAGCTTAGATCCGAGCGGATATTATGGCTACACCTTC	CASSLDPSGYYGYTF
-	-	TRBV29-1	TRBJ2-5	TGCAGCGTTGCTTTCAGCCAAGAGACCCAGTACTTC	CSVAFSQETQYF
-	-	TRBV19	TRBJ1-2	TGTGCCAGTAGTATCGGGGCGGAATATGGCTACACCTTC	CASSIGAEYGYTF
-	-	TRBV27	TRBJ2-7	TGTGCCAGCAGTTTAACCCCGGACGAGCAGTACTTC	CASSLTPDEQYF
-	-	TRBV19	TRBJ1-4	TGTGCCAGTATCGATAGAGGGGATGAAAAACTGTTTTTT	CASIDRGDEKLFF
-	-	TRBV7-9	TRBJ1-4	TGTGCCAGCAGCTTAGACAGACCATCTAATGAAAAACTGTTTTTT	CASSLDRPSNEKLFF
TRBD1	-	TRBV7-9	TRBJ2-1	TGTGCCAGCAGCCCGCCAATCGGGCAGGGGGCGGTTGAGCAGTTCTTC	CASSPPIGQGAVEQFF
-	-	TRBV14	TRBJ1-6	TGTGCCAGCAGCCACTATGTAGGGACCGCTAAGGGAAATTCACCCCTCCACTTT	CASSHYVGTAKGNSPLHF
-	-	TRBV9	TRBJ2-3	TGTGCCAGCAGCGTGGGCCGAGGGGGTAAAGCAGATACGCAGTATTTT	CASSVGRGGKADTQYF
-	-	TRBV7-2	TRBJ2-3	TGTGCCAGCAGCTTAGCCAGACGCACAGATACGCAGTATTTT	CASSLARRTDTQYF
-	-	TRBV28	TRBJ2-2	TGTGCCAGCAGTCGACTGGGGGGCTATACCGGGGAGCTGTTTTTT	CASSRLGGYTGELFF
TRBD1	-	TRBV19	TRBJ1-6	TGTGCCAGTAGTAGACAGGGAGAATCACCCCTCCACTTT	CASSRQGESPLHF
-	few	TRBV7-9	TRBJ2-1	TGTGCCAGCAGCTTAATTGAGCAGTTCTTC	CASSLIEQFF
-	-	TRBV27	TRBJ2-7	TGTGCCAGCAGTTTATCGATGGGAAACTACGAGCAGTACTTC	CASSLSMGNYEQYF
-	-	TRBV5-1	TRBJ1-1	TGCGCCAGCAGCTTGGAACAGTTGAACACTGAAGCTTTCTTT	CASSLEQLNTEAFF
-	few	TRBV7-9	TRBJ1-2	TGTGCCAGCAGCTTAACAGGGCCTAACTATGGCTACACCTTC	CASSLTGPNYGYTF
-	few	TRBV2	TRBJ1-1	TGTGCCAGCAGAAAAGGGGGGAGGGAGAACACTGAAGCTTTCTTT	CASRKGGRENTEAFF
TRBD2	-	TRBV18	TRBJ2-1	TGTGCCAGCTCACCTCCTGGACTAGCGGGGGGTACCAATGAGCAGTTCTTC	CASSPPGLAGGTNEQFF
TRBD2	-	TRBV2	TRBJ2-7	TGTGCCAGCAGCTTAGGACTAGCAGCCTACGAGCAGTACTTC	CASSLGLAAYEQYF
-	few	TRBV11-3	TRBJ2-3	TGTGCCAGCAGCTTAGGAAGCGGGCTAGATACGCAGTATTTT	CASSLGSGLDTQYF
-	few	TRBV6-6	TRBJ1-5	TGTGCCAGCAGACCGGACGGGAATCAGCCCCAGCATTTT	CASRPDGNQPQHF
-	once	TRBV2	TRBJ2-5	TGTGCCAGGAAAGCGGAAGGAGGGGAAGAGACCCAGTACTTC	CARKAEGGEETQYF
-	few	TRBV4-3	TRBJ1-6	TGCGCCAGCAGCCAAGACCGGGGCTTTTCACCCCTCCACTTT	CASSQDRGFSPLHF
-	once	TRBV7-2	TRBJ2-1	TGTGCCAGCAGCCCCTACACGCCAGGGATCGATGAGCAGTTCTTC	CASSPYTPGIDEQFF
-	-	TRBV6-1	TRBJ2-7	TGTGCCAGCACCAGGGGCGCTGGCCACGAGCAGTACTTC	CASTRGAGHEQYF
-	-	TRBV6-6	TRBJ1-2	TGTGCCAGCCATAACAGGAACCAGGGGGGCTACACCTTC	CASHNRNQGGYTF
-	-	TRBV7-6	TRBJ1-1	TGTGCCAGCAGCTTAGCGTCATGGAGCACTGAAGCTTTCTTT	CASSLASWSTEAFF
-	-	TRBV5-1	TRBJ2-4	TGCGCCAGCAGCTTGGATCTAGCCAAAAACATTCAGTACTTC	CASSLDLAKNIQYF
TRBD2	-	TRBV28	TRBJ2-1	TGTGCCAGCAGTCCAGCGGGGGGTAGTAATGAGCAGTTCTTC	CASSPAGGSNEQFF